What follows are 19 T cell receptor beta chains derived from one specimen sequenced in a study of beta chain features in type 1 diabetes. TCRB transcripts that were expressed got sequenced, as all of the isolated RNA had been reverse transcribed. Assay used: immunoSEQ multiplex PCR; TCRdb lists only in-frame clones, some missing. The top ten clones hold less than 0.02% of a sample with roughly 300,000 clones, more than 13% of them seen once. Study observations and caveats: In all four CD4+ subsets, TCRB CDR3 length was significantly, moderately reduced in type 1 diabetes.

Their specific antigens are unknown. The sample comprised naive CD4+ T cells from blood. The receptors shown here come from a man under 40 with type 1 diabetes.

This clone was seen more than once but under ten times. The chain couples TRBV19 to TRBJ1-2; no definite D call. V shed 0 bases and J shed 2 bases, with 7 bases lying between them. CDR3 length: 14 residues. Germline V CDR1 and CDR2: LNHDA, SQIVND (reference sequence). The CDR3 loop reads CASSIDVTNYGYTF. CDR3 sequence (DNA): TGTGCCAGTAGTATAGATGTTACAAACTATGGCTACACCTTC.

This clone has more than one count but fewer than ten. The rearrangement joins TRBV18 to TRBJ1-1; perhaps TRBD1 as D (5 bases). CDR3 size: 15 residues. Germline loops: CDR1 KGHSH, CDR2 LQKENI. The V end was cut by 4 bases, the J end by 3 bases, with 15 bases between. CDR3 nucleotides: TGTGCCAGCTCACTTCTGAAAGGGGTAGACACTGAAGCTTTCTTT. Amino acid sequence: CASSLLKGVDTEAFF.

This clone was seen a handful of times. In nucleotides, the CDR3 is TGTGCCAGCAGCCTGGGACTAGTTACGGCAGATACGCAGTATTTT. Protein sequence: CASSLGLVTADTQYF. The chain is built from TRBV9 and TRBJ2-3; 8 nucleotides match TRBD2. Germline V lookup: CDR1 SGDLS, CDR2 YYNGEE. Trimming cost V 4 bases and J 4 bases; bases outside gene matches: 8. CDR3 length: 15 residues.

The rearrangement uses TRBV14 and TRBJ2-2; D is unresolved. V gave up 1 base and J gave up 6 bases, with 12 bases separating them. CDR1 is SGHDN, CDR2 FVKESK, per germline. The CDR3 is 15 residues long. The CDR3 sequence is CASSQVVGMAGELFF. In DNA form, the CDR3 reads TGTGCCAGCAGCCAAGTTGTGGGCATGGCCGGGGAGCTGTTTTTT.

This sequence joins TRBV4-3 and TRBJ1-2, with a weak D call TRBD1 (6 bases). The CDR3 sequence is 17 residues long. The germline V and J ends were trimmed by 3 bases and 0 bases, with 17 bases remaining between them. Germline CDR1 is LGHNA and CDR2 is YSLEER. The CDR3 nucleotides read TGCGCCAGCAGCCAGCGCTCCAGGGACACCGCTAACTATGGCTACACCTTC. Translating it yields CASSQRSRDTANYGYTF.

This clone was detected a few times. This chain connects TRBV10-3 to TRBJ2-2; no reliable D call. Between the trimmed V and J ends, which lost 8 bases and 0 bases, there was a span of 10 bases. Germline lookup yields CDR1 ENHRY and CDR2 SYGVKD. The CDR3 sequence is 14 residues long. CDR3 nucleotide sequence: TGTGCCATCGCGTCTACAGCGAACACCGGGGAGCTGTTTTTT. Amino acid sequence: CAIASTANTGELFF.

This chain connects TRBV4-2 to TRBJ2-7; tentative D call: TRBD1 (6 bases). Germline loops: CDR1 LGHNA, CDR2 YNFKEQ. The CDR3 length is 16 residues. Trimming cost V 1 base and J 6 bases, with 19 bases left between them. The DNA for the CDR3 is TGTGCCAGCAGCCAAGTAGGACAGTTAGGACACGGCGAGCAGTACTTC. Amino acids: CASSQVGQLGHGEQYF.

The CDR3: CASSLAFSNQPQHF. Here the CDR3 DNA reads TGTGCCAGCAGCTTAGCGTTCAGTAATCAGCCCCAGCATTTT. The chain joins TRBV7-2 to TRBJ1-5; D uncertain. Germline CDR1 and CDR2: SGHTA and FQGNSA. V was trimmed by 0 bases and J by 4 bases, leaving 7 bases between them. The CDR3 has 14 residues.

V gene TRBV4-3 combines with J gene TRBJ2-3; 11 bases align to TRBD2. The CDR3 consists of 16 residues. V shed 0 bases, J shed 4 bases, and the junction held 3 bases outside the gene matches. The germline CDR1 and CDR2 sequences are LGHNA and YSLEER. The chain's CDR3 is CASSQDIAGGPDTQYF. CDR3 nucleotide sequence: TGCGCCAGCAGCCAAGATATAGCGGGAGGGCCAGATACGCAGTATTTT.

The chain combines TRBV30 with TRBJ2-5; 9 bases fit TRBD2. The CDR3 runs to 12 residues. In germline, CDR1 is GTSNPN, CDR2 SVGIG (reference sequence). DNA for the CDR3: TGTGCTCTTAGCGGGGGAGGGGAGACCCAGTACTTC. It is translated as CALSGGGETQYF.

This clone showed up just a few times. CDR3 DNA sequence: TGTGCCAGCAGTCGGACAGGGGCTGGAGGCACTGAAGCTTTCTTT. Its translation: CASSRTGAGGTEAFF. The chain uses TRBV2 and TRBJ1-1; the match to TRBD1 covers 9 bases. Trimming removed 5 bases from V and 4 bases from J; junction bases left unmatched: 8. Germline CDR1 SNHLY, CDR2 FYNNEI. The CDR3 totals 15 residues.

This clone has only a few counts. The chain couples TRBV25-1 to TRBJ1-2; a possible D gene is TRBD1 (6 bases). Deletions cut 6 bases from V and 8 bases from J, with 16 bases between. The CDR3 covers 13 residues. Germline V gives CDR1 MGHDK, CDR2 SYGVNS. The CDR3 spells CASSATGSMGYTF. CDR3 bases: TGTGCCAGCAGCGCTACAGGGAGTATGGGCTACACCTTC.

The rearrangement uses TRBV2 and TRBJ1-5; the D is unclear. The CDR3 sequence is 16 residues long. The germline V gene encodes CDR1 SNHLY and CDR2 FYNNEI. Trimming left V 5 bases short and J 8 bases short, with 22 bases between. The CDR3 bases are TGTGCCAGCAGTATAAACCCCGCGAGGTCCGGGGAGCCCCAGCATTTT. Protein product: CASSINPARSGEPQHF.

The genes are TRBV7-2 and TRBJ2-1; D unresolved. This CDR3 contains 14 residues. V shed 3 bases and J shed 6 bases, with 12 bases lying between them. In germline, CDR1 is SGHTA, CDR2 FQGNSA. CDR3 nucleotide sequence: TGTGCCAGCAGCTTGGTCTCCCGGAGCAATGAGCAGTTCTTC. This codes for CASSLVSRSNEQFF.

V gene TRBV6-6 combines with J gene TRBJ2-7, with 7 bases fitting TRBD1. V dropped 6 bases and J dropped 1; count of bases not matched to a gene: 6. CDR3 length equals 14 residues. In germline, CDR1 is MNHNY, CDR2 SVGAGI (reference sequence). CDR3 nucleotide sequence: TGTGCCAGCAGATATGACAGGGTGTCCTACGAGCAGTACTTC. Translating it yields CASRYDRVSYEQYF.

This clone was observed a few times. V and J are TRBV6-5 and TRBJ2-1; TRBD2 matches at 7 bases. J was trimmed by 7 bases and V by 6 bases; bases with no gene match: 3. Germline V CDR1 and CDR2: MNHEY, SVGAGI. This CDR3 contains 12 residues. The CDR3 loop is CASSPGGNEQFF. Here the CDR3 DNA reads TGTGCCAGCAGCCCCGGGGGGAATGAGCAGTTCTTC.

This clone was seen a few times. The chain combines TRBV7-3 with TRBJ1-1; the D gene is possibly TRBD1 (5 bases). CDR1 and CDR2 (germline): SGHTA, FQGTGA. The V gene lost 5 bases and the J gene lost 10 bases, with 17 bases spanning the gap. This CDR3 has 13 amino acids. CDR3 loop: CASSPGGGTTAFF. The CDR3 bases are TGTGCCAGCAGCCCCGGGGGGGGAACAACAGCTTTCTTT.

This clone was seen more than once but under ten times. The genes are TRBV29-1 and TRBJ1-1; 10 bases agree with TRBD1. The CDR3 sequence is 14 residues long. Looked up from germline, CDR1 is SQVTM and CDR2 is ANQGSEA. The ends lost 3 bases at V and 3 bases at J; junction bases unmatched: 4. The CDR3 spells CSVERDRGHTEAFF. The CDR3 region has the DNA TGCAGCGTTGAGCGTGACAGGGGGCACACTGAAGCTTTCTTT.

The CDR3 spells CASTEANYGYTF. Written as DNA, the CDR3 is TGTGCCAGTACAGAGGCTAACTATGGCTACACCTTC. The chain is built from TRBV19 and TRBJ1-2; D gene uncertain. Germline CDR1 is LNHDA and CDR2 is SQIVND (reference sequence). CDR3 length: 12 amino acids. V lost 7 bases to trimming and J lost 0 bases, with 6 bases between them.